This passage covers 13 T cell receptor beta chains from one sample sequenced in a study of blood T cell repertoires in COVID-19. Assay: immunoSEQ multiplex PCR; the TCRdb copy retains only in-frame clones and omits some. The sample shows a few hundred thousand clones, 80% to 90% of them seen only once. Sequences were obtained from PBMCs or T cells enriched from blood (not recorded which). The origin of the receptors is a young man who had recovered from COVID-19.

The CDR3 bases are TGCGCCAGCAGTGATGACAGGGGGCCAACTAATGAAAAACTGTTTTTT. Encoded protein: CASSDDRGPTNEKLFF. The J gene is TRBJ1-4, the V gene TRBV10-1; TRBD1 matches at 10 bases. Looked up from germline, CDR1 is WNHNN and CDR2 is SYGVQD (reference sequence). The V and J ends lost 3 bases and 0 bases, in that order; junction bases with no gene match: 1. The CDR3 sequence is 16 residues long.

This chain joins TRBV2 and TRBJ2-1, with TRBD2 identical over 10 bases. This CDR3 has 14 amino acids. Germline V gives CDR1 SNHLY, CDR2 FYNNEI. V lost 6 bases, J lost 4 bases, and 3 bases stayed unmatched. CDR3 coding DNA: TGTGCCAGCAGAGCGGGAGGGGTTTACAATGAGCAGTTCTTC. Residues: CASRAGGVYNEQFF. The entire variable domain, with the rest obtained from reference TRBV2 and TRBJ2-1, is as follows: EPEVTQTPSHQVTQMGQEVILRCVPISNHLYFYWYRQILGQKVEFLVSFYNNEISEKSEIFDDQFSVERPDGSNFTLKIRSTKLEDSAMYFCASRAGGVYNEQFFGPGTRLTVL.

This clone showed up just once. The rearrangement uses TRBV7-6 and TRBJ2-7; D is uncertain. Germline CDR1 is SGHVS and CDR2 is FNYEAQ. This CDR3 comprises 15 residues. Between the trimmed V and J ends, which lost 1 base and 0 bases, there was a span of 10 bases. The chain's CDR3 is CASSLEKRSSYEQYF. Written as DNA, the CDR3 is TGTGCCAGCAGCTTAGAAAAAAGGAGCTCCTACGAGCAGTACTTC.

V and J are TRBV24-1 and TRBJ2-1; TRBD1 matches at 8 bases. Germline V CDR1 and CDR2: KGHDR, SFDVKD. The CDR3 runs 15 residues. V shed 12 bases, J shed 9 bases, and the junction held 18 bases outside the gene matches. The CDR3 loop reads CAAGGAETGVSEQFF. The CDR3 bases are TGTGCCGCAGGGGGCGCCGAGACAGGGGTTAGTGAGCAGTTCTTC.

This chain connects TRBV7-9 to TRBJ1-5; TRBD1 aligns across 9 bases. The CDR3 is 17 amino acids. V was pared by 0 bases and J by 0 bases, with 3 bases of the junction left unmatched. The germline gives CDR1 SEHNR, CDR2 FQNEAQ (reference sequence). The CDR3 loop reads CASSLAGTGYSNQPQHF. The CDR3 nucleotides are TGTGCCAGCAGCTTAGCGGGGACAGGGTATAGCAATCAGCCCCAGCATTTT.

The chain has TRBV2 and TRBJ1-5; D gene unclear. V was shortened by 3 bases and J by 9 bases, with 12 bases between the two germline ends. Germline CDR1 reads SNHLY; CDR2 reads FYNNEI. This CDR3 comprises 13 residues. The CDR3 sequence: CASSDASGWPQHF. CDR3 DNA: TGTGCCAGCAGTGATGCATCGGGATGGCCCCAGCATTTT.

The V and J genes are TRBV19 and TRBJ2-4; TRBD1 agrees at 8 bases. The CDR3 consists of 17 residues. Per the germline V gene, CDR1 is LNHDA and CDR2 is SQIVND (reference sequence). Trimming removed 0 bases from V and 0 bases from J; junction bases left unmatched: 4. CDR3 sequence (DNA): TGTGCCAGTAGTATAGACGACAGGGGTCTAGCCAAAAACATTCAGTACTTC. Amino acids: CASSIDDRGLAKNIQYF.

The rearrangement uses TRBV28 and TRBJ1-6, with D maybe TRBD1 (5 bases). Germline V lookup: CDR1 MDHEN, CDR2 SYDVKM. Deletions cut 8 bases from V and 7 bases from J, with 6 bases between. The CDR3 spans 11 residues. As DNA, the CDR3 is TGTGCCAGCCGACAGAATTCACCCCTCCACTTT. Its protein product is CASRQNSPLHF.

The chain links TRBV11-2 to TRBJ1-1; D is undetermined. This CDR3 has 11 amino acids. The germline gives CDR1 SGHAT, CDR2 FQNNGV. V shed 1 base and J shed 7 bases, with 4 bases lying between them. The CDR3 DNA sequence: TGTGCCAGCAGCTTAGCCTTTGAAGCTTTCTTT. Translation gives CASSLAFEAFF.

V usage is TRBV19 and J usage is TRBJ1-1; D is possibly TRBD1 (6 bases). Germline V gene data show CDR1 as LNHDA and CDR2 as SQIVND (reference sequence). The CDR3 totals 16 residues. V lost 6 bases to trimming and J lost 5 bases, with 22 bases between them. The CDR3 region is CASRLGGGRKRTEAFF. CDR3 DNA sequence: TGTGCCAGTAGATTGGGTGGGGGCAGGAAACGTACTGAAGCTTTCTTT. The entire variable domain, with the rest obtained from reference TRBV19 and TRBJ1-1, is as follows: DGGITQSPKYLFRKEGQNVTLSCEQNLNHDAMYWYRQDPGQGLRLIYYSQIVNDFQKGDIAEGYSVSREKKESFPLTVTSAQKNPTAFYLCASRLGGGRKRTEAFFGQGTRLTVV.

The rearrangement links TRBV27 to TRBJ2-5; 9 bases match TRBD1. This CDR3 has 18 residues. Germline V lookup: CDR1 MNHEY, CDR2 SMNVEV (reference sequence). The trim removed 1 base at V and 0 bases at J, leaving 9 bases unmatched. This CDR3 is CASSLWGGQGPYQETQYF. In nucleotides, the CDR3 is TGTGCCAGCAGTTTATGGGGTGGACAGGGGCCGTACCAAGAGACCCAGTACTTC.

This chain connects TRBV5-1 to TRBJ1-4; D is possibly TRBD1 (6 bases). Between the trimmed V and J ends, which lost 0 bases and 5 bases, there was a span of 8 bases. CDR1 is SGHRS and CDR2 is YFSETQ in the germline V gene. This CDR3 spans 14 amino acids. The CDR3 sequence is CASSLADRNEKLFF. The CDR3 bases are TGCGCCAGCAGCTTGGCGGACAGAAATGAAAAACTGTTTTTT.

V and J are TRBV18 and TRBJ1-5; TRBD1 matches 9 bases. V lost 4 bases, J lost 6 bases, and 10 bases stayed unmatched. The CDR3 runs 16 residues. Germline V gene lookup returns CDR1 KGHSH and CDR2 LQKENI. CDR3 bases: TGTGCCAGCTCACGAAACCGGGACAGGGTTCCTCAGCCCCAGCATTTT. Protein sequence: CASSRNRDRVPQPQHF.